These 30 T cell receptor beta chains share one sample of origin, sequenced in a study of blood T cell repertoires in COVID-19. The method was immunoSEQ multiplex PCR; TCRdb's version includes in-frame clones alone and lacks a portion of them. The repertoire holds 250,000 to 300,000 clones, with 90% to 95% as singletons. The material sequenced was PBMCs or T cells enriched from blood (not recorded which). These receptors were obtained from a human donor in a cohort exposed to, infected with or recovered from COVID-19 (not recorded which). The donor label of this sample is uncertain.

The chain combines TRBV7-9 with TRBJ2-7, with 9 bases fitting TRBD1. Germline V gene sequence: CDR1 SEHNR, CDR2 FQNEAQ (reference sequence). The CDR3 extends over 15 amino acids. Trimming took 5 bases from V and 0 from J; bases not matched to a gene: 5. The CDR3 DNA follows: TGTGCCAGCAGCCCTACAGGGGGCCACTCCTACGAGCAGTACTTC. Translated: CASSPTGGHSYEQYF.

V and J are TRBV18 and TRBJ2-3; 8 bases are shared with TRBD2. Per germline, CDR1 KGHSH and CDR2 LQKENI. This CDR3 is built from 16 residues. With V trimmed by 6 bases and J by 0 bases, 8 bases remained unmatched. This chain's CDR3 is CASSLREGESTDTQYF. DNA of the CDR3: TGTGCCAGCTCCCTACGGGAGGGGGAAAGCACAGATACGCAGTATTTT.

The V gene is TRBV11-2, the J gene TRBJ2-5; TRBD2 agrees at 9 bases. This CDR3 has 18 residues. The J segment lost 0 bases and the V segment lost 0 bases, leaving 8 bases of the junction unmatched. The germline CDR1 and CDR2 sequences are SGHAT and FQNNGV. CDR3 coding DNA: TGTGCCAGCAGCTTAGAGGTTAGCGGGGGACACTACCAAGAGACCCAGTACTTC. Amino acids: CASSLEVSGGHYQETQYF.

V gene TRBV11-1 combines with J gene TRBJ1-2; unclear D gene. With 5 bases removed from V and 10 bases from J, the gap between germline ends came to 23 bases. This CDR3 is 15 amino acids long. Germline-derived CDR1 and CDR2 are SGHAT and FQDESV (reference sequence). Here the CDR3 reads CASSPAGAMWQVYTF. CDR3 nucleotide sequence: TGTGCCAGCAGCCCGGCCGGCGCGATGTGGCAGGTCTACACCTTC.

The genes are TRBV12-3 or TRBV12-4 and TRBJ1-3; D may be TRBD1 (5 bases). The CDR3 totals 13 residues. The V end was cut by 6 bases, the J end by 7 bases, with 13 bases between. CDR3 protein: CASSAVSGNTIYF. The CDR3 bases are TGTGCCAGCAGCGCAGTTTCAGGGAACACCATATATTTT.

The chain's CDR3 is CASSRVAGRNNEQFF. As DNA, the CDR3 is TGCGCCAGCAGCCGGGTAGCGGGGCGAAACAATGAGCAGTTCTTC. This chain connects TRBV5-1 to TRBJ2-1; TRBD2 aligns across 8 bases. CDR1 SGHRS and CDR2 YFSETQ come from the germline V gene. The CDR3 consists of 15 residues. V shed 4 bases, J shed 5 bases, and the junction held 8 bases outside the gene matches.

V and J are TRBV25-1 and TRBJ1-5; D gene unclear. Deletions cut 10 bases from V and 0 bases from J, with 13 bases between. CDR3 size: 14 residues. The V gene's germline CDR1 is MGHDK and CDR2 SYGVNS. The CDR3 DNA is TGTGCCACCGCGGATTCGGATAGCAATCAGCCCCAGCATTTT. Protein: CATADSDSNQPQHF.

This clone is a singleton in its sample. The chain links TRBV10-3 to TRBJ1-1, with unresolved D. V was cut by 5 bases and J by 8 bases, with 12 bases left in between. CDR1 ENHRY and CDR2 SYGVKD come from the germline V gene. The CDR3 totals 12 residues. Written as DNA, the CDR3 is TGTGCCATCAGTCAAAATTACAGAGAAGCTTTCTTT. As protein: CAISQNYREAFF.

This clone turned up a few times. The chain uses TRBV30 and TRBJ1-2; possibly TRBD1 for D (5 bases). CDR1 and CDR2 from the germline V gene are GTSNPN and SVGIG (reference sequence). The CDR3 is 13 amino acids. The V gene lost 6 bases and the J gene lost 6 bases, with 17 bases spanning the gap. For the CDR3, the DNA is TGTGCCTGCAATTTTAGGGGCCGAAATGGCTACACCTTC. It is translated as CACNFRGRNGYTF. Complete variable domain (other parts from reference TRBV30 and TRBJ1-2): SQTIHQWPATLVQPVGSPLSLECTVEGTSNPNLYWYRQAAGRGLQLLFYSVGIGQISSEVPQNLSASRPQDRQFILSSKKLLLSDSGFYLCACNFRGRNGYTFGSGTRLTVV.

The V and J genes are TRBV9 and TRBJ2-5, with a possible D match to TRBD2 (5 bases). Trimming pared 2 bases from V and 4 bases from J, leaving 15 bases between. Germline loops: CDR1 SGDLS, CDR2 YYNGEE. CDR3 length: 15 amino acids. CDR3 nucleotides: TGTGCCAGCAGCGTTGGTGGGAGTGCGGTAGAGACCCAGTACTTC. It encodes CASSVGGSAVETQYF. The variable domain in full, completed from reference TRBV9 and TRBJ2-5, reads DSGVTQTPKHLITATGQRVTLRCSPRSGDLSVYWYQQSLDQGLQFLIQYYNGEERAKGNILERFSAQQFPDLHSELNLSSLELGDSALYFCASSVGGSAVETQYFGPGTRLLVL.

The chain links TRBV2 to TRBJ2-7, with a tentative D call TRBD2 (5 bases). Trimming cost V 1 base and J 0 bases, with 10 bases left between them. This CDR3 comprises 15 residues. CDR1 is SNHLY, CDR2 FYNNEI, per germline. The CDR3: CASSEGGIDSYEQYF. CDR3 DNA sequence: TGTGCCAGCAGTGAAGGAGGGATTGACTCCTACGAGCAGTACTTC.

J is TRBJ1-1 and V is TRBV5-1; 9 bases fit TRBD1. CDR1 is SGHRS, CDR2 YFSETQ, per germline. J was trimmed by 4 bases and V by 9 bases; bases with no gene match: 13. CDR3 length: 15 residues. CDR3 bases: TGCGCCACCTCCCGGGACAGGGCGCCGAGCACTGAAGCTTTCTTT. Protein product: CATSRDRAPSTEAFF.

This chain uses TRBV19 with TRBJ2-1; 9 bases are a match to TRBD1. CDR3 length: 15 residues. Trimming removed 6 bases from V and 10 bases from J; junction bases left unmatched: 13. The germline V gene encodes CDR1 LNHDA and CDR2 SQIVND (reference sequence). The CDR3 region is CASRGGQGLLREQFF. CDR3 bases: TGTGCCAGTAGAGGGGGACAGGGCTTGTTACGGGAGCAGTTCTTC.

The chain employs TRBV7-8 and TRBJ2-4, with a possible D match to TRBD1 (6 bases). The CDR3 loop spans 15 amino acids. V was pared by 0 bases and J by 1 base, with 7 bases between. Germline lookup yields CDR1 SGHVS and CDR2 FQNEAQ. CDR3 loop: CASSLAGAAKNIQYF. The DNA for the CDR3 is TGTGCCAGCAGCTTAGCGGGGGCTGCCAAAAACATTCAGTACTTC. The full variable domain, rest sourced from reference TRBV7-8 and TRBJ2-4, is GAGVSQSPRYKVAKRGQDVALRCDPISGHVSLFWYQQALGQGPEFLTYFQNEAQLDKSGLPSDRFFAERPEGSVSTLKIQRTQQEDSAVYLCASSLAGAAKNIQYFGAGTRLSVL.

This CDR3 is CASSLGSNEKLFF. In DNA, the CDR3 is TGTGCCAGCAGTTTGGGCAGTAATGAAAAACTGTTTTTT. The chain is built from TRBV12-3 or TRBV12-4 and TRBJ1-4; no definite D call. V shed 3 bases and J shed 4 bases, with 6 bases lying between them. The CDR3 contains 13 residues.

The chain links TRBV7-9 to TRBJ1-2; TRBD1 aligns across 8 bases. Germline lookup yields CDR1 SEHNR and CDR2 FQNEAQ (reference sequence). The ends lost 4 bases at V and 0 bases at J; junction bases unmatched: 4. The CDR3 sequence is 15 residues long. In nucleotides, the CDR3 is TGTGCCAGCAGCTCTGACAGGGGCCCTAACTATGGCTACACCTTC. As protein: CASSSDRGPNYGYTF.

The rearrangement uses TRBV10-1 and TRBJ2-5; 9 bases match TRBD2. Per the germline V gene, CDR1 is WNHNN and CDR2 is SYGVQD (reference sequence). CDR3 size: 16 residues. V shed 2 bases, J shed 0 bases, and the junction held 4 bases outside the gene matches. The CDR3 region is CASSEVAGAYQETQYF. In DNA form, the CDR3 reads TGCGCCAGCAGTGAGGTAGCGGGGGCCTACCAAGAGACCCAGTACTTC.

This sequence joins TRBV7-9 and TRBJ2-2; tentatively, D is TRBD1 (5 bases). CDR3 size: 15 residues. V was trimmed by 4 bases and J by 7 bases, leaving 16 bases between them. CDR1 and CDR2 from the germline V gene are SEHNR and FQNEAQ (reference sequence). CDR3 residues: CASSSSVRAHGELFF. CDR3 nucleotides: TGTGCCAGCAGCTCCAGCGTCAGGGCCCACGGGGAGCTGTTTTTT.

The V gene is TRBV30, the J gene TRBJ1-1; D unresolved. Trimming removed 2 bases from V and 2 bases from J, with 6 bases in between. The CDR3 is made up of 12 amino acids. CDR1 is GTSNPN and CDR2 is SVGIG in the germline V gene (reference sequence). CDR3 sequence reads: CAWSHTNTEAFF. CDR3 DNA: TGTGCCTGGAGTCATACTAACACTGAAGCTTTCTTT.

The gene calls are TRBV7-2 and TRBJ1-2; maybe TRBD1 (6 bases). The V and J ends lost 2 bases and 6 bases respectively, with 22 bases between them. Germline CDR1 is SGHTA and CDR2 is FQGNSA. The CDR3 covers 17 residues. CDR3 region: CASSLLPPGRGKDGYTF. The CDR3 nucleotides read TGTGCCAGCAGCTTACTGCCTCCGGGCAGGGGAAAGGATGGCTACACCTTC.

The rearrangement links TRBV5-1 to TRBJ2-2; maybe TRBD2 (6 bases). The V gene lost 5 bases and the J gene lost 6 bases, with 8 bases spanning the gap. Germline V gives CDR1 SGHRS, CDR2 YFSETQ. The CDR3 sequence is 12 residues long. Here the CDR3 reads CASSSGAGELFF. DNA for the CDR3: TGCGCCAGCAGTTCGGGGGCCGGGGAGCTGTTTTTT.

The genes are TRBV7-2 and TRBJ2-7; TRBD1 is a possible D gene (5 bases). This CDR3 has 17 amino acids. Trimming shortened V by 5 bases and J by 0 bases, and 20 bases separated the two germline ends. Germline V gene data show CDR1 as SGHTA and CDR2 as FQGNSA. The CDR3 loop is CASSPNPRVSLSYEQYF. The DNA for the CDR3 is TGTGCCAGCAGCCCAAACCCCAGGGTTAGTCTCTCCTACGAGCAGTACTTC.

As regards this clone: One end of the junction is discordant with germline, which a read error may explain. This chain links TRBV5-1 with TRBJ2-5, with D unresolved. This CDR3 has 15 amino acids. Germline CDR1 SGHRS, CDR2 YFSETQ. The CDR3 here is CASSHRPGMEETRYF. DNA of the CDR3: TGCGCCAGCAGCCATCGGCCAGGAATGGAAGAGACCCGGTACTTC.

The chain joins TRBV4-3 to TRBJ1-2; D gene ambiguous. In germline, CDR1 is LGHNA, CDR2 YSLEER. Trimming left V 0 bases short and J 4 bases short, with 12 bases between. The CDR3 runs 15 residues. The CDR3 DNA sequence: TGCGCCAGCAGCCAAGATTGGGAGGGTCTCTATGGCTACACCTTC. Protein: CASSQDWEGLYGYTF.

This rearrangement joins TRBV2 to TRBJ2-1, with TRBD2 as a possible D gene (8 bases). Germline V CDR1 and CDR2: SNHLY, FYNNEI. Trimming removed 7 bases at V and 4 bases at J, with 14 bases between. The CDR3 loop spans 14 amino acids. CDR3: CASTGGGQYNEQFF. CDR3 coding DNA: TGTGCCAGCACGGGAGGGGGCCAGTACAATGAGCAGTTCTTC.

The rearrangement uses TRBV3-1 (or the pseudogene TRBV3-2) and TRBJ2-3, with 8 bases aligning to TRBD2. Trimming cost V 1 base and J 6 bases; bases outside gene matches: 9. From germline, CDR1 is LGHDT and CDR2 YNNKEL (reference sequence). This CDR3 has 16 residues. For the CDR3, the DNA is TGTGCCAGCAGCCAAGGAGCGGGGGCCTCCTCGGATACGCAGTATTTT. Translation: CASSQGAGASSDTQYF.

The chain has TRBV30 and TRBJ1-2; TRBD1 might be the D (6 bases). The CDR3 consists of 15 residues. V lost 0 bases and J lost 8, with 19 bases in between. Germline CDR1 and CDR2: GTSNPN and SVGIG (reference sequence). Written as DNA, the CDR3 is TGTGCCTGGAGTGTACAGGGTAATGCTTGGCGGGGCTACACCTTC. Its protein is CAWSVQGNAWRGYTF.

The chain employs TRBV5-1 and TRBJ1-2; 7 bases map to TRBD1. V dropped 3 bases and J dropped 4; count of bases not matched to a gene: 6. CDR1 is SGHRS and CDR2 is YFSETQ in the germline V gene. The CDR3 extends over 14 amino acids. CDR3 residues: CASSWGTAIYGYTF. The CDR3 nucleotides are TGCGCCAGCAGCTGGGGGACAGCTATCTATGGCTACACCTTC.

The gene calls are TRBV7-6 and TRBJ1-5; D call uncertain. CDR1 and CDR2 (germline): SGHVS, FNYEAQ. CDR3 length: 15 residues. V shed 5 bases and J shed 6 bases, with 17 bases lying between them. The CDR3 loop is CASSRNDRGSQPQHF. The CDR3 region has the DNA TGTGCCAGCAGCCGCAACGACCGAGGGAGTCAGCCCCAGCATTTT.

The chain links TRBV29-1 to TRBJ2-1; D possibly corresponds to TRBD1 (5 bases). The CDR3 is made up of 15 amino acids. Per germline, CDR1 SQVTM and CDR2 ANQGSEA. V lost 6 bases to trimming and J lost 0 bases, with 15 bases between them. The CDR3 nucleotides read TGCAGCGTGGGCCTAGGGGCTAGCTCCTACAATGAGCAGTTCTTC. Residues: CSVGLGASSYNEQFF.